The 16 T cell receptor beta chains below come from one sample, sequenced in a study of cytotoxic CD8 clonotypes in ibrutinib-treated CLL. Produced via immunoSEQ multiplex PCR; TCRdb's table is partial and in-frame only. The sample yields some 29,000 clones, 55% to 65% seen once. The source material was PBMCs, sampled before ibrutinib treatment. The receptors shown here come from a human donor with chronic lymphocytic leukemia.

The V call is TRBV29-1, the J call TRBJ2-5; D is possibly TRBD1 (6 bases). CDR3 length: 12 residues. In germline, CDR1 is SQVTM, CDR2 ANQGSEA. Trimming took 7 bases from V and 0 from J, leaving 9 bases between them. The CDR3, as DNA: TGCAGCGCCTGGGACAACCAAGAGACCCAGTACTTC. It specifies CSAWDNQETQYF.

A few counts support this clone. The CDR3 DNA sequence: TGTGCCCTAGCCCTAGGCACAGATACGCAGTATTTT. Translation gives CALALGTDTQYF. The rearrangement uses TRBV30 and TRBJ2-3, with TRBD2 as a possible D gene (5 bases). From germline, CDR1 is GTSNPN and CDR2 SVGIG (reference sequence). The V and J ends lost 8 bases and 1 base respectively, with 10 bases between them. CDR3 size: 12 residues.

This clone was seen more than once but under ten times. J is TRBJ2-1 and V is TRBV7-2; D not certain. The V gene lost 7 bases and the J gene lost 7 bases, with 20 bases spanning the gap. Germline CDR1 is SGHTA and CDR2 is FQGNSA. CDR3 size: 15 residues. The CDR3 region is CASIRPQHLGNEQFF. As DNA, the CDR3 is TGTGCCAGCATCCGCCCTCAACACCTCGGGAATGAGCAGTTCTTC.

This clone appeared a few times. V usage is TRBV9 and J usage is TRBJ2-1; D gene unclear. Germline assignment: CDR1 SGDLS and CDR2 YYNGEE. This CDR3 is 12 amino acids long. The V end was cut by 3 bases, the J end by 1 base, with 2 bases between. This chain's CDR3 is CASSASYNEQFF. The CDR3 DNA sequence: TGTGCCAGCAGCGCATCCTACAATGAGCAGTTCTTC.

The CDR3 coding sequence is TGTGCCAGCAGTTACTCTCCCCGAGCGAACTATGGCTACACCTTC. Protein product: CASSYSPRANYGYTF. This chain links TRBV6-5 with TRBJ1-2; D remains unclear. The ends were cut back, 0 bases at V and 2 bases at J, with 10 bases in the middle. The germline gives CDR1 MNHEY, CDR2 SVGAGI. The CDR3 is 15 amino acids.

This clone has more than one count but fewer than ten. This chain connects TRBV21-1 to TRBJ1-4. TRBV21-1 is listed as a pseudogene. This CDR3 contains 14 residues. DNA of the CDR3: TGTGCCAGCAGCTTTAGGGGGGGCGGTGAAAAACTGTTTTTT. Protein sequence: CASSFRGGGEKLFF.

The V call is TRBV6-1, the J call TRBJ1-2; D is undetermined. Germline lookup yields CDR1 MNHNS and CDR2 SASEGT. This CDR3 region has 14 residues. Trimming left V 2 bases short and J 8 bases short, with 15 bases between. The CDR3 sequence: CASSELTGFDGYTF. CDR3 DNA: TGTGCCAGCAGTGAATTGACGGGGTTCGACGGCTACACCTTC.

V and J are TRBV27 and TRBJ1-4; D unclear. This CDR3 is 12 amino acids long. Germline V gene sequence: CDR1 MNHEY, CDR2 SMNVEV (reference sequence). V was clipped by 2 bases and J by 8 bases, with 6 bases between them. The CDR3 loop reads CASSLRGEKLFF. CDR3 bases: TGTGCCAGCAGTTTAAGAGGAGAAAAACTGTTTTTT.

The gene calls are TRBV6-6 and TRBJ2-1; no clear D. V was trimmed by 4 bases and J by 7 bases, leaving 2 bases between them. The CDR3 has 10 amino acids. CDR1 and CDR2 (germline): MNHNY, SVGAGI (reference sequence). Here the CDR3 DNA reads TGTGCCAGCAGTTTTAATGAGCAGTTCTTC. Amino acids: CASSFNEQFF.

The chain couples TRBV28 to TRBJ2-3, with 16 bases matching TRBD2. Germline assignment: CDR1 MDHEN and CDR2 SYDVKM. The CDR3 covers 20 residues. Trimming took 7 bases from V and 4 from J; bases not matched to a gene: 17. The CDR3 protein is CASTPSPGTSGRVDSDTQYF. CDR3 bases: TGTGCCAGCACCCCATCCCCCGGGACTAGCGGGAGGGTTGATTCAGATACGCAGTATTTT.

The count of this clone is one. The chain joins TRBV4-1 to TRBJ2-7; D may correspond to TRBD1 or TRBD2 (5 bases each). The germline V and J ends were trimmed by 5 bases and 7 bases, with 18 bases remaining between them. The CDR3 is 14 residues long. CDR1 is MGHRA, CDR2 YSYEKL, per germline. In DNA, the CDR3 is TGCGCCAGCAGCAGCTCCGGGGCCCTAGGGGAGCAGTACTTC. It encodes CASSSSGALGEQYF.

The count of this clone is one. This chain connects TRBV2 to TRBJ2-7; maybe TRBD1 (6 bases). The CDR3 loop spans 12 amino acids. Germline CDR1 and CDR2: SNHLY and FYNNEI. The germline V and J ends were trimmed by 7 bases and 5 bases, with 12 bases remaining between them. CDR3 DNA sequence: TGTGCCAGCAACAGGGAATTCCACGAGCAGTACTTC. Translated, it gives CASNREFHEQYF.

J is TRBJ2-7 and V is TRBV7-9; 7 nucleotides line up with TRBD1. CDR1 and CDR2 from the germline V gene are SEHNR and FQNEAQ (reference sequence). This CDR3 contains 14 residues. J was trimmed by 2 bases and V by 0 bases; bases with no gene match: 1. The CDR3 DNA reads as TGTGCCAGCAGCTTAGCCGGACAGGCCTACGAGCAGTACTTC. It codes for CASSLAGQAYEQYF. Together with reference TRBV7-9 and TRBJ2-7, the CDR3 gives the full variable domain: DTGVSQNPRHKITKRGQNVTFRCDPISEHNRLYWYRQTLGQGPEFLTYFQNEAQLEKSRLLSDRFSAERPKGSFSTLEIQRTEQGDSAMYLCASSLAGQAYEQYFGPGTRLTVT.

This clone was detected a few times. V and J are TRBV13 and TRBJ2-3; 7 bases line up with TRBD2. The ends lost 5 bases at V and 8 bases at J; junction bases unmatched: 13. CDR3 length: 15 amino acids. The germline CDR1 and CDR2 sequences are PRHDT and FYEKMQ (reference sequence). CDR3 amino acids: CASSTPLAEARTQYF. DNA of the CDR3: TGTGCCAGCAGCACTCCCCTAGCGGAGGCCCGTACGCAGTATTTT. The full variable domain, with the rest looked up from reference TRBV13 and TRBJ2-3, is AAGVIQSPRHLIKEKRETATLKCYPIPRHDTVYWYQQGPGQDPQFLISFYEKMQSDKGSIPDRFSAQQFSDYHSELNMSSLELGDSALYFCASSTPLAEARTQYFGPGTRLTVL.

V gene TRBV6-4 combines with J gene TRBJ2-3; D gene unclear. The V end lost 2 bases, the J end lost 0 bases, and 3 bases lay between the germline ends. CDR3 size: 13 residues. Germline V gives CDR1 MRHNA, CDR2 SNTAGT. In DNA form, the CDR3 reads TGTGCCAGCAGTGACGGTAGCACAGATACGCAGTATTTT. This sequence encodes CASSDGSTDTQYF.

CDR3 DNA: TGTGCCAGCAGTTTTCGACGGACTGATTACAATGAGCAGTTCTTC. Its protein product is CASSFRRTDYNEQFF. The chain links TRBV28 to TRBJ2-1; D is perhaps TRBD2 (5 bases). Germline CDR1 reads MDHEN; CDR2 reads SYDVKM. CDR3 length: 15 amino acids. V lost 3 bases and J lost 4, with 13 bases in between.